The 5 T cell receptor beta chains below were found in one sample sequenced in a study of CD8 T cells in ankylosing spondylitis. Their specific antigens are unknown. TCRdb re-called the 5' RACE reads through MiXCR, storing one row per CDR3 protein. The sample yields about 800,000 distinct CDR3 sequences, approximately 12% seen once. Study-level results: Characteristic, it appeared, of ankylosing spondylitis blood was a TCR beta motif of eight highly homologous variants.

The sequencing sample was made of blood, either unsorted or a sorted T cell fraction (not recorded which). These receptors were taken from a male donor with ankylosing spondylitis.

Many counts were recorded for this clonotype. The chain links TRBV20-1 to TRBJ2-1; D gene unclear. V was pared by 1 base and J by 9 bases, with 16 bases between. The CDR3 length is 14 residues. Germline CDR1 is DFQATT and CDR2 is SNEGSKA (reference sequence). The CDR3, as DNA: TGCAGTGCTAGAGGGACCCGAGCCAGAGGTGAGCAGTTCTTC. This encodes CSARGTRARGEQFF.

V is TRBV10-3 and J is TRBJ1-2, with D possibly being TRBD1 (5 bases). Trimming took 3 bases from V and 9 from J, leaving 11 bases between them. The germline CDR1 and CDR2 sequences are ENHRY and SYGVKD. The CDR3 is 12 amino acids. CDR3 region: CAISEDSPSYTF. The CDR3 nucleotides are TGTGCCATCAGTGAAGACAGTCCAAGCTACACCTTC.

This clonotype was observed at least ten times. This chain joins TRBV5-1 and TRBJ2-2; possibly TRBD2 for D (6 bases). The CDR3 is 13 amino acids. The ends were cut back, 5 bases at V and 7 bases at J, with 12 bases in the middle. CDR1 is SGHRS and CDR2 is YFSETQ in the germline V gene. The CDR3 nucleotides read TGCGCCAGCAGTGGAGGGTCGGTCGGGGAGCTGTTTTTT. Translated, it gives CASSGGSVGELFF.

For this clonotype: This CDR3 fails to terminate in the conserved phenylalanine or tryptophan, so it likely reflects a read error. V gene TRBV4-2 combines with J gene TRBJ1-1; D is unresolved. The CDR3 consists of 15 residues. Germline CDR1 reads LGHNA; CDR2 reads YNFKEQ. The V end was cut by 2 bases, the J end by 5 bases, with 15 bases between. CDR3 sequence reads: CASSQSGSAETEAFL. The DNA for the CDR3 is TGTGCCAGCAGCCAAAGCGGGTCTGCGGAGACTGAAGCTTTCCTT.

This clonotype has just a few counts. The chain uses TRBV20-1 and TRBJ2-5, with no clear D. The CDR3 loop spans 13 amino acids. V lost 6 bases to trimming and J lost 1 base, with 12 bases between them. Germline V gives CDR1 DFQATT, CDR2 SNEGSKA (reference sequence). The CDR3 nucleotides are TGCAGTGCCAGGAGTAGGGTCCAAGAGACCCAGTACTTC. Protein product: CSARSRVQETQYF.